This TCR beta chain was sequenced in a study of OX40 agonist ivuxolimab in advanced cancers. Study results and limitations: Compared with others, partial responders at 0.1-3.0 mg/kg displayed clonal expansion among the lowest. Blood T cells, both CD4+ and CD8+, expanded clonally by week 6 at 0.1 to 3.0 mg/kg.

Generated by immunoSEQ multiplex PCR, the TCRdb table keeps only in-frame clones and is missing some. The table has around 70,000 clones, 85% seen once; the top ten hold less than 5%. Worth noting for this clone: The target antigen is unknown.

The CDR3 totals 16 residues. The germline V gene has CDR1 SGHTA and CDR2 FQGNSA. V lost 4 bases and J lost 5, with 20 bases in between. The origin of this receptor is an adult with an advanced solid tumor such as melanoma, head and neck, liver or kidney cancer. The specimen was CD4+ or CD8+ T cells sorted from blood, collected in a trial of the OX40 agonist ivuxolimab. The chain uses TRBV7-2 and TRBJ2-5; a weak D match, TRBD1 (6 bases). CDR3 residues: CASSSPGTLGRETQYF. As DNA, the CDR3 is TGTGCCAGCAGCTCCCCCGGGACACTCGGAAGGGAGACCCAGTACTTC.